Listed below are T cell receptor beta chains from one sample, sequenced in a study of blood T cells in healthy people across ages. TCRdb re-called the 5' RACE reads with MiXCR, one entry per CDR3 protein. The sample has hundreds of thousands of distinct CDR3 sequences; around 38% are singletons. The sequencing sample was made of blood. The receptors derive from an elderly man in good health. Each CDR3 is given with its conserved first and last residue. The order of the fields is clone size, V gene, D gene, J gene, CDR3 protein, CDR3 DNA. The D gene is left open where the match is weak. The listing skips clone size in some rows; elsewhere it reads once, few, many or a size class.

>.|TRBV20-1|.|TRBJ2-1
CSGPSQFRNEQFF
TGCAGTGGTCCATCGCAGTTTCGGAATGAGCAGTTCTTC
>.|TRBV4-3|TRBD2|TRBJ2-7
CASSPTGRGDSYEQYF
TGCGCCAGCAGCCCAACAGGACGGGGGGACTCCTACGAGCAGTACTTC
>.|TRBV3-1|.|TRBJ2-6
CASSLQGRSGANVLTF
TGTGCCAGCAGCCTGCAGGGCCGATCTGGGGCCAACGTCCTGACTTTC
>.|TRBV3-1|TRBD1|TRBJ2-7
CASSPRQGARHEQYF
TGTGCCAGCAGCCCTAGACAGGGGGCGCGGCACGAGCAGTACTTC
>few|TRBV5-6|.|TRBJ2-3
CASSWDSITQYF
TGTGCCAGCAGCTGGGACTCCATTACGCAGTATTTT
>once|TRBV6-1|TRBD2|TRBJ2-7
CASQPGLAGGGNEQYF
TGTGCCAGCCAACCGGGACTAGCGGGAGGGGGGAATGAGCAGTACTTC
>few|TRBV6-2/TRBV6-3|.|TRBJ1-2
CASSLHQGSYGYTF
TGTGCCAGCAGCCTTCATCAGGGAAGCTATGGCTACACCTTC
>few|TRBV29-1|TRBD1|TRBJ1-1
CSVVRGPNEAFF
TGCAGCGTTGTCAGGGGGCCGAATGAAGCTTTCTTT
>many|TRBV4-1|TRBD1|TRBJ2-1
CASSHAGQGASEQFF
TGCGCCAGCAGCCATGCGGGACAGGGGGCTAGTGAGCAGTTCTTC
>.|TRBV5-1|.|TRBJ1-2
CASSLGGASYGYTF
TGCGCCAGCAGCTTGGGGGGGGCCTCCTATGGCTACACCTTC
>once|TRBV20-1|.|TRBJ2-3
CSAGGGTRTDTQYF
TGCAGTGCCGGGGGCGGGACCCGCACAGATACGCAGTATTTT